Listed below are T cell receptor beta chains from one sample, sequenced in a study of cytomegalovirus exposure and HLA in healthy donors. Assay: immunoSEQ multiplex PCR; the TCRdb copy retains only in-frame clones and omits some. There are 140,000 or so clones in the sample; 68% occur only once, and about 4.1% lies in the top ten. The sequenced material came from PBMCs. These receptors all stem from a man between 60 and 70 years old in good health and CMV-seronegative. The CDR3 runs from the conserved cysteine through the conserved F or W. The order of the fields is V gene, J gene, CDR3 length, CDR3 protein.

TRBV6-5	TRBJ1-1	15	CASSYSRTGNTEAFF
TRBV6-5	TRBJ1-2	13	CASRRQGNYGYTF
TRBV19	TRBJ2-1	15	CASALQRATYNEQFF
TRBV9	TRBJ2-5	16	CASSVKLAGGRETQYF
TRBV28	TRBJ1-1	14	CASSDRGQATEAFF
TRBV29-1	TRBJ2-2	14	CSVAGPTNTGELFF
TRBV7-6	TRBJ1-4	15	CASSRSIGRDEKLFF
TRBV6-5	TRBJ2-7	16	CASSYSWLVPSYEQYF
TRBV7-9	TRBJ1-1	14	CASSFSGTVTEAFF
TRBV2	TRBJ1-5	15	CASSDSFGGNQPQHF
TRBV7-2	TRBJ2-1	15	CASSLVVNRYNEQFF
TRBV30	TRBJ1-6	15	CAWSVVDRDNSPLHF
TRBV28	TRBJ1-5	15	CASSADRGGHQPQHF
TRBV7-9	TRBJ1-2	15	CASSSTGVANYGYTF
TRBV18	TRBJ1-1	15	CASSPYGGRDTEAFF
TRBV19	TRBJ2-7	15	CASNPWTSGRYEQYF
TRBV30	TRBJ2-1	19	CAWSSPTSGTSGRAVEQFF
TRBV7-8	TRBJ2-7	15	CASSLDRVGGSEQYF
TRBV19	TRBJ2-7	15	CASSSSGRAGYEQYF
TRBV19	TRBJ2-2	19	CASSRGIGIQGGETGELFF
TRBV18	TRBJ2-1	14	CASSLQGRYNEQFF
TRBV2	TRBJ2-2	15	CASTWTDRRAGELFF
TRBV7-8	TRBJ2-1	15	CASSPTGNNYNEQFF
TRBV4-2	TRBJ1-3	17	CASSLRRSQGTGNTIYF
TRBV29-1	TRBJ1-2	14	CSVDARQGNRGYTF
TRBV6-1	TRBJ1-5	15	CASSGQALSNQPQHF
TRBV5-1	TRBJ1-1	14	CASSLPGTVAEAFF
TRBV30	TRBJ1-5	13	CAWSVHNNQPQHF
TRBV29-1	TRBJ2-7	13	CSAEGGQPYEQYF
TRBV11-2	TRBJ2-1	14	CASSPGGSGREQFF
TRBV5-1	TRBJ1-1	14	CASSLSTENTEAFF
TRBV9	TRBJ2-2	16	CASSSAGGPLTGELFF
TRBV29-1	TRBJ1-1	14	CSVEKGARGTEAFF
TRBV25-1	TRBJ2-7	14	CASSEFGGEDEQYF
TRBV10-3	TRBJ1-1	17	CAISRDRGRGMNTEAFF
TRBV6-1	TRBJ2-7	16	CASSATGTSSSYEQYF
TRBV28	TRBJ1-1	14	CASTIRDWDTEAFF
TRBV12-5	TRBJ2-5	13	CASGLDRRETQYF
TRBV30	TRBJ2-7	17	CAWSRLAGGLSSYEQYF
TRBV29-1	TRBJ2-5	14	CSVSGAPAQETQYF
TRBV30	TRBJ1-1	15	CAWSGGTGGNTEAFF
TRBV28	TRBJ1-2	16	CASSPYFGQGNYGYTF
TRBV5-1	TRBJ2-5	14	CASSLVSSGETQYF
TRBV5-6	TRBJ2-1	17	CASSPGTSGLRGNEQFF
TRBV7-9	TRBJ2-2	16	CASSFQRVSNTGELFF
TRBV5-6	TRBJ1-1	18	CASSLLYRGLFMNTEAFF
TRBV28	TRBJ2-1	15	CASSLSTSFVNEQFF
TRBV7-3	TRBJ1-6	15	CASSGTGSYNSPLHF
TRBV6-1	TRBJ2-5	17	CASSGALAGVSRETQYF
TRBV28	TRBJ2-7	14	CASNFQGNSYEQYF
TRBV28	TRBJ1-6	14	CASSPYRVESPLHF
TRBV7-9	TRBJ1-6	13	CASSLSQDSLLHF
TRBV15	TRBJ2-2	16	CATSRDQGENTGELFF
TRBV5-6	TRBJ2-7	13	CASSLVTVTEQYF
TRBV7-2	TRBJ2-1	15	CASSLARGTYNEQFF
TRBV15	TRBJ1-3	17	CATSSPNLASSGNTIYF
TRBV19	TRBJ1-1	22	CASSIVDPVEVWDRARGPEAFF
TRBV7-3	TRBJ1-2	14	CASSLDSFNYGYTF
TRBV6-6	TRBJ2-1	16	CASGGSEISSYNEQFF
TRBV28	TRBJ1-5	15	CASSLPGGPNQPQHF